This passage covers 15 T cell receptor beta chains from one sample sequenced in a study of OX40 agonist ivuxolimab in advanced cancers. The repertoire was sequenced with immunoSEQ multiplex PCR; TCRdb's copy has only in-frame clones and lacks some. Seen here are under 80,000 clones, 88% observed once, and the top ten hold approximately 0.98%. This sample comprised CD4+ or CD8+ T cells sorted from blood, obtained in a trial of the OX40 agonist ivuxolimab. Receptors originate from an adult with an advanced solid tumor such as melanoma, head and neck, liver or kidney cancer.

The rearrangement joins TRBV29-1 to TRBJ2-1, with D maybe TRBD2 (6 bases). This CDR3 spans 14 amino acids. V was clipped by 3 bases and J by 9 bases, with 18 bases between them. Germline V CDR1 and CDR2: SQVTM, ANQGSEA. CDR3 sequence: CSVDPPGVEGEQFF. The CDR3 DNA reads TGCAGCGTTGATCCACCGGGAGTTGAGGGTGAGCAGTTCTTC.

This rearrangement joins TRBV5-1 to TRBJ2-2; D gene unclear. V was shortened by 0 bases and J by 3 bases, with 6 bases between the two germline ends. Germline V gene lookup returns CDR1 SGHRS and CDR2 YFSETQ. The CDR3 spans 14 residues. Here the CDR3 reads CASSLGAYTGELFF. For the CDR3, the DNA is TGCGCCAGCAGCTTGGGAGCTTACACCGGGGAGCTGTTTTTT.

This clone has just a few counts. The chain carries TRBV28 and TRBJ2-7; 8 nucleotides line up with TRBD2. This CDR3 region has 13 residues. Germline loops: CDR1 MDHEN, CDR2 SYDVKM. The J segment lost 7 bases and the V segment lost 2 bases, leaving 4 bases of the junction unmatched. The CDR3 region has the DNA TGTGCCAGCAGTTTAAGCGGGAGATATGAGCAGTACTTC. This codes for CASSLSGRYEQYF.

This chain joins TRBV19 and TRBJ2-1, with D hard to call. Looked up from germline, CDR1 is LNHDA and CDR2 is SQIVND (reference sequence). This CDR3 region has 12 residues. Between the trimmed V and J ends, which lost 6 bases and 4 bases, there was a span of 7 bases. The CDR3 is CASRVAYNEQFF. CDR3 coding DNA: TGTGCCAGTAGGGTAGCTTACAATGAGCAGTTCTTC.

V is TRBV6-6 and J is TRBJ1-2, with D possibly TRBD1 on 6 matching bases. Trimming cost V 5 bases and J 3 bases, with 16 bases left between them. CDR3 length: 15 amino acids. Germline values: CDR1 MNHNY, CDR2 SVGAGI (reference sequence). CDR3 in DNA: TGTGCCAGCAGTCCGACCGGGACAATACACTATGGCTACACCTTC. Amino acid sequence: CASSPTGTIHYGYTF.

The chain carries TRBV5-1 and TRBJ2-2; D assignment may be TRBD1 or TRBD2 (5 bases each). Trimming shortened V by 0 bases and J by 1 base, and 10 bases separated the two germline ends. The CDR3 totals 16 residues. Germline CDR1 reads SGHRS; CDR2 reads YFSETQ. The CDR3 nucleotides read TGCGCCAGCAGCTTGGATTGGGGGAGGAACACCGGGGAGCTGTTTTTT. It encodes CASSLDWGRNTGELFF.

The J gene is TRBJ2-3, the V gene TRBV10-1, with 7 nucleotides matching TRBD1. The germline V gene has CDR1 WNHNN and CDR2 SYGVQD (reference sequence). V lost 7 bases to trimming and J lost 0 bases; unmatched junction nucleotides: 13. The CDR3 is 17 amino acids. The CDR3 DNA reads TGCGCCAGCACCACCAAACCCACAGGGGAAAGCACAGATACGCAGTATTTT. Translated: CASTTKPTGESTDTQYF.

This chain uses TRBV5-1 with TRBJ2-1, with TRBD2 identical over 8 bases. The CDR3 contains 15 residues. Losses at the gene ends were 4 bases for V and 7 bases for J; bases not matched to a gene: 10. Germline values: CDR1 SGHRS, CDR2 YFSETQ. DNA for the CDR3: TGCGCCAGCAGCCTGATGAGGACTAGCACGAATGAGCAGTTCTTC. As protein: CASSLMRTSTNEQFF.

This clone was observed a single time. V is TRBV25-1 and J is TRBJ2-7, with D possibly matching TRBD2 (6 bases). CDR1 MGHDK and CDR2 SYGVNS come from the germline V gene. CDR3 length: 13 residues. The V end was cut by 6 bases, the J end by 4 bases, with 13 bases between. Written as DNA, the CDR3 is TGTGCCAGCAGCATTAGTGGAGGGTACGAGCAGTACTTC. Amino acid sequence: CASSISGGYEQYF.

There are a few counts of this clone. The rearrangement joins TRBV6-1 to TRBJ2-5; 7 bases agree with TRBD1. CDR1 and CDR2 from the germline V gene are MNHNS and SASEGT. With 0 bases clipped from V and 7 bases from J, the junction kept 11 bases outside the gene matches. This CDR3 contains 16 residues. The CDR3 spells CASSEAGTVGFRTQYF. The CDR3 bases are TGTGCCAGCAGTGAAGCCGGGACAGTGGGGTTCCGGACCCAGTACTTC.

This clone was seen once. The V and J genes are TRBV21-1 and TRBJ2-1; TRBD2 is taken as the D call from the table, unchecked against the DNA. TRBV21-1 is recorded as a pseudogene. The CDR3 totals 18 residues. The CDR3 DNA is TGTGCCAGCATCCAAGGGACTAGTCTTAGGGGGCGGTACAATGAGCAGTTCTTC. Translating it yields CASIQGTSLRGRYNEQFF.

This clone was observed a single time. The chain recombines TRBV6-6 with TRBJ1-5; D is unresolved. The V gene's germline CDR1 is MNHNY and CDR2 SVGAGI (reference sequence). Trimming left V 6 bases short and J 1 base short, with 7 bases between. This CDR3 comprises 13 residues. The CDR3 nucleotides are TGTGCCAGCAGGCGTAGGAGCAATCAGCCCCAGCATTTT. It codes for CASRRRSNQPQHF.

CDR3 sequence: CASSPVSGEGYGYTF. CDR3 DNA: TGTGCCAGCTCACCGGTTTCAGGGGAGGGCTATGGCTACACCTTC. The chain joins TRBV18 to TRBJ1-2; D is perhaps TRBD1 (6 bases). The germline V and J ends were trimmed by 3 bases and 4 bases, with 15 bases remaining between them. The CDR3 has 15 residues. Germline V gene lookup returns CDR1 KGHSH and CDR2 LQKENI.

The J gene is TRBJ2-1, the V gene TRBV7-2; 7 bases align to TRBD2. The CDR3 is made up of 15 amino acids. Germline V lookup: CDR1 SGHTA, CDR2 FQGNSA. J lost 3 bases, V lost 5 bases, and 7 bases had no gene match. CDR3 in amino acids: CASSADGLVYNEQFF. The CDR3 nucleotides read TGTGCCAGCAGCGCTGACGGACTAGTCTACAATGAGCAGTTCTTC.

CDR3 region: CASSLTDRDNQPQHF. Here the CDR3 DNA reads TGTGCCAGCAGCTTAACGGACAGGGACAATCAGCCCCAGCATTTT. V gene TRBV7-9 combines with J gene TRBJ1-5, with 8 bases matching TRBD1. CDR1 and CDR2 (germline): SEHNR, FQNEAQ (reference sequence). The J segment lost 3 bases and the V segment lost 2 bases, leaving 3 bases of the junction unmatched. The CDR3 is made up of 15 amino acids. The full variable domain, in which reference TRBV7-9 and TRBJ1-5 provide the parts outside the CDR3, is DTGVSQNPRHKITKRGQNVTFRCDPISEHNRLYWYRQTLGQGPEFLTYFQNEAQLEKSRLLSDRFSAERPKGSFSTLEIQRTEQGDSAMYLCASSLTDRDNQPQHFGDGTRLSIL.